This TCR beta chain stems from a study of OX40 agonist ivuxolimab in advanced cancers. This table comes from immunoSEQ multiplex PCR, and its TCRdb copy is limited to in-frame clones, with some not included. The sample lists 55,000 to 90,000 clones, about 91% occurring once. The V gene end was trimmed by 7 bases and the J gene end by 5 bases; junction bases not matched to a gene: 6. The CDR3 loop spans 13 amino acids. Per germline, CDR1 MDHEN and CDR2 SYDVKM. Sample: CD4+ or CD8+ T cells sorted from blood, taken in a trial of the OX40 agonist ivuxolimab. The V gene is TRBV28, the J gene TRBJ1-1; 8 nucleotides match TRBD1. This receptor was identified in an adult with an advanced solid tumor such as melanoma, head and neck, liver or kidney cancer. DNA for the CDR3: TGTGCCAGCAATCCTGGACAGGGAACTGAAGCTTTCTTT. It codes for CASNPGQGTEAFF.